This TCR beta chain was documented in a study of cytomegalovirus exposure and HLA in healthy donors. Overall study context: For the approximately 430 genotyped donors, 81% fell within the Caucasian-associated ancestry cluster.

This clone has only one observation. Its target is not known. The PCR ran on 60 Vbeta and 13 Jbeta primers. TCRdb keeps only in-frame clones here, not all; method: immunoSEQ multiplex PCR. This sample carries roughly 130,000 clones, 75% to 90% of them seen once, and the ten largest clones take 1%. Notes on the study in general: Previously analyzed data showed that most TCR beta V segments were productive at a frequency of about 87% or about 30%.

This CDR3 is built from 16 residues. Trimming left V 1 base short and J 5 bases short, with 17 bases between. Looked up from germline, CDR1 is SGHVS and CDR2 is FNYEAQ. The V call is TRBV7-6, the J call TRBJ2-5; TRBD1 might be the D (7 bases). This receptor was taken from a middle-aged man in good health and CMV-seronegative. The sample consisted of PBMCs. The CDR3 spells CASSLGRLPGGETQYF. In DNA form, the CDR3 reads TGTGCCAGCAGCTTAGGAAGGCTCCCAGGGGGGGAGACCCAGTACTTC.